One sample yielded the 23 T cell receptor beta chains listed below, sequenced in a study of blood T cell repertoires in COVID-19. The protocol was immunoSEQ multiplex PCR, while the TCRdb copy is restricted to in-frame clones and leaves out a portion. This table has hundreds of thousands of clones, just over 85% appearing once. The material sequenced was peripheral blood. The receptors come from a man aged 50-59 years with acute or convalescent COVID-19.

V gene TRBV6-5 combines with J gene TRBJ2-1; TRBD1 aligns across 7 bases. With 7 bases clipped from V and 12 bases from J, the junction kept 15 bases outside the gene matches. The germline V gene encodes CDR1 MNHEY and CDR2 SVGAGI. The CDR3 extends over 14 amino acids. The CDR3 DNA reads TGTGCCAGCACCAATCTAAGGGGGCCAATTGGGCAGTTCTTC. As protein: CASTNLRGPIGQFF.

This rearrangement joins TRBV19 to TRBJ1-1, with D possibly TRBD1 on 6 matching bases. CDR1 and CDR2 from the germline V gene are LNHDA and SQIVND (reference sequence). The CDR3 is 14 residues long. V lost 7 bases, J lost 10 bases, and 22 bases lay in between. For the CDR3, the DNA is TGTGCCAGTACCGCCCTTCAGGCAGGGGAACGAGCTTTCTTT. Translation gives CASTALQAGERAFF.

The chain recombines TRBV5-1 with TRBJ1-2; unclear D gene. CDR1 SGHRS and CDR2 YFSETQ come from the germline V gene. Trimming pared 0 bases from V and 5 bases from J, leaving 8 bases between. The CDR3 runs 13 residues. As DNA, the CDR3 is TGCGCCAGCAGCTTGGGAGGCAGTTATGGCTACACCTTC. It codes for CASSLGGSYGYTF.

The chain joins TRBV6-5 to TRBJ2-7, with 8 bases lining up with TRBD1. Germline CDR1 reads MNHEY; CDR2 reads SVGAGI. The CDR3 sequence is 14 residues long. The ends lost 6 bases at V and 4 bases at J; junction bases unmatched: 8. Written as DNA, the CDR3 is TGTGCCAGCAGGTACAGGGGGTCCCATTACGAGCAGTACTTC. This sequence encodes CASRYRGSHYEQYF.

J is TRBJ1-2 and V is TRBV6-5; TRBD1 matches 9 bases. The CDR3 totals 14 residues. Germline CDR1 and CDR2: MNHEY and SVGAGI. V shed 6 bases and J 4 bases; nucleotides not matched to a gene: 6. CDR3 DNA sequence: TGTGCCAGCAGGCGAGGACAGGGGATCTATGGCTACACCTTC. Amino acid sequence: CASRRGQGIYGYTF.

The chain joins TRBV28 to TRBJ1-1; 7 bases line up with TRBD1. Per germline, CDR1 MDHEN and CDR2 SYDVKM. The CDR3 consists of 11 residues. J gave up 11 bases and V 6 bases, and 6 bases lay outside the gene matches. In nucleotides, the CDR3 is TGTGCCAGCAGACAGGGGTACCCGGCTTTCTTT. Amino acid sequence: CASRQGYPAFF.

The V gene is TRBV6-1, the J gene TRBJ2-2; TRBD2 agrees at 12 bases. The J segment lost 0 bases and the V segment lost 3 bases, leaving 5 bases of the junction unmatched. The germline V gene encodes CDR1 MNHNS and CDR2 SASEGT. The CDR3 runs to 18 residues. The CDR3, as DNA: TGTGCCAGCAGTGACCCGAGACTAGCGGGGGCGAACACCGGGGAGCTGTTTTTT. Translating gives CASSDPRLAGANTGELFF.

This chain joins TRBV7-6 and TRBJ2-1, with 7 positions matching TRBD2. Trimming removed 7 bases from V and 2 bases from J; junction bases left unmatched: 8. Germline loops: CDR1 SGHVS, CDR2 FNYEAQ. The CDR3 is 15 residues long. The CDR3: CASTPTGGTYNEQFF. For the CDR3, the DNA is TGTGCCAGCACCCCTACGGGGGGAACCTACAATGAGCAGTTCTTC.

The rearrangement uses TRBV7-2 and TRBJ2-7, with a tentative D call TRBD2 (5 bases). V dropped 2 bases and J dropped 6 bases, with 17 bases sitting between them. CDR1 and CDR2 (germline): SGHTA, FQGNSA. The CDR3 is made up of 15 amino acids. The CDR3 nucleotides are TGTGCCAGCAGCTTAACGACCGGGAATACCCGCGAGCAGTACTTC. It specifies CASSLTTGNTREQYF.

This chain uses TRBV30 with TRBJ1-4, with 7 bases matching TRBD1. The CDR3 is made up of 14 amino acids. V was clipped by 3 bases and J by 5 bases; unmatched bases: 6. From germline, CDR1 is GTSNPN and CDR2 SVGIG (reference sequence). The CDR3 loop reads CAWSSDRVNEKLFF. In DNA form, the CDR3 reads TGTGCCTGGAGCAGTGACAGGGTAAATGAAAAACTGTTTTTT. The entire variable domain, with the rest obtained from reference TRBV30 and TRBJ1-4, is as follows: SQTIHQWPATLVQPVGSPLSLECTVEGTSNPNLYWYRQAAGRGLQLLFYSVGIGQISSEVPQNLSASRPQDRQFILSSKKLLLSDSGFYLCAWSSDRVNEKLFFGSGTQLSVL.

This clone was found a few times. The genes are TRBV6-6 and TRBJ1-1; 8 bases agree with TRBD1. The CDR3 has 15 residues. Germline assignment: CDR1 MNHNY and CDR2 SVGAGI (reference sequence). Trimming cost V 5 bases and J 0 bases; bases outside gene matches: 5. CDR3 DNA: TGTGCCAGCAGTAGGTCGACAGGGGTGAACACTGAAGCTTTCTTT. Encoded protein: CASSRSTGVNTEAFF.

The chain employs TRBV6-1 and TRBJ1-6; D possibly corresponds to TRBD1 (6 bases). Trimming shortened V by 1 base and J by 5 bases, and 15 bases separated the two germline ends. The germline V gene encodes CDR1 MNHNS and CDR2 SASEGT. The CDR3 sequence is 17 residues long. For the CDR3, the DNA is TGTGCCAGCAGTGAAGGGATGGGTAGGGGGAATAATTCACCCCTCCACTTT. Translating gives CASSEGMGRGNNSPLHF.

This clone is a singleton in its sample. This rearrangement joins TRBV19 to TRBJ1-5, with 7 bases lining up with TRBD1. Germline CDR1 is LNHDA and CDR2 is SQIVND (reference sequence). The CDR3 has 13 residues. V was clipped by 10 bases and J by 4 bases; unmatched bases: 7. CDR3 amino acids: CATLGQLNQPQHF. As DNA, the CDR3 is TGTGCCACCCTGGGACAGTTAAATCAGCCCCAGCATTTT.

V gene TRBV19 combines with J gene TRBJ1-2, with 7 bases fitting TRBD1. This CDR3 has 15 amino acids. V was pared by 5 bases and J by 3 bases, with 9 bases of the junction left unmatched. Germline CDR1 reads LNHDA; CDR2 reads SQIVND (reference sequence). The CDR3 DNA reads TGTGCCAGTAGTGGTAACAGGGGACGGGACTATGGCTACACCTTC. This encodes CASSGNRGRDYGYTF.

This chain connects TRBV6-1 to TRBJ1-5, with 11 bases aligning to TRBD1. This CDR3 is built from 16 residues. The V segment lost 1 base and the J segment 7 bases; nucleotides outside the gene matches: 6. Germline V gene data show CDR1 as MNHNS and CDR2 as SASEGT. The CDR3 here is CASSEGWTGGRQPQHF. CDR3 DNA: TGTGCCAGCAGTGAAGGCTGGACAGGGGGCAGACAGCCCCAGCATTTT.

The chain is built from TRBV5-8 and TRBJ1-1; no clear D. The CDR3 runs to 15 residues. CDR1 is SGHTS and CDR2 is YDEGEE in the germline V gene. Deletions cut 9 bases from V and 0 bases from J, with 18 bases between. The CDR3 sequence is CATDNPKYMNTEAFF. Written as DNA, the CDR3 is TGTGCCACCGACAATCCCAAATACATGAACACTGAAGCTTTCTTT.

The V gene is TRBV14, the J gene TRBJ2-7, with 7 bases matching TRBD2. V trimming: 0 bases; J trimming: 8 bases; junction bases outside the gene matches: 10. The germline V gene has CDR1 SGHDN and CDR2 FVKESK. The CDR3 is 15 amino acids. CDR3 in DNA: TGTGCCAGCAGCCAAGATTTAACGGGACTACGGAAGCAGTACTTC. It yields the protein CASSQDLTGLRKQYF.

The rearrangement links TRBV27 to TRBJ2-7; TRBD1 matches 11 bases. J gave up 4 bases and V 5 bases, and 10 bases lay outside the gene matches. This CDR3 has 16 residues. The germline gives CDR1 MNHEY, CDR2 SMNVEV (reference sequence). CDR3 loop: CASSPRTGGPTYEQYF. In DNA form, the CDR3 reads TGTGCCAGCAGTCCTCGGACAGGGGGCCCCACATACGAGCAGTACTTC.

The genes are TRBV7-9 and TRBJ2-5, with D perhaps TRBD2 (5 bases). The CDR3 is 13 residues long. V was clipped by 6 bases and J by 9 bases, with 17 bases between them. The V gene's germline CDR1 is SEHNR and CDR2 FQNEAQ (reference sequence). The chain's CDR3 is CASRPTASGAQYF. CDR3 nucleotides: TGTGCCAGCAGACCTACGGCCTCCGGGGCCCAGTACTTC. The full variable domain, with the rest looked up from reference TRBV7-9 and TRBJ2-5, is DTGVSQNPRHKITKRGQNVTFRCDPISEHNRLYWYRQTLGQGPEFLTYFQNEAQLEKSRLLSDRFSAERPKGSFSTLEIQRTEQGDSAMYLCASRPTASGAQYFGPGTRLLVL.

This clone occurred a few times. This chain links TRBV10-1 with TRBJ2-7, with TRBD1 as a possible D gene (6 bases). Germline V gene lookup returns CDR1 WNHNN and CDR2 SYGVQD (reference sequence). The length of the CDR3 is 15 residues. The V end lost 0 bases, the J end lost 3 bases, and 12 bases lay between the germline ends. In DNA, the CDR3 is TGCGCCAGCAGTGAGTCGGGAAGGGGGATCTACGAGCAGTACTTC. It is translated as CASSESGRGIYEQYF.

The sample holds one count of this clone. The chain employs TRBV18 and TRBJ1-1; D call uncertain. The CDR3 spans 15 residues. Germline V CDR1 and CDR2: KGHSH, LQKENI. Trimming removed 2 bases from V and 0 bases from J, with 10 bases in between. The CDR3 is CASSPVHTLNTEAFF. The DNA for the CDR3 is TGTGCCAGCTCACCAGTCCACACACTGAACACTGAAGCTTTCTTT.

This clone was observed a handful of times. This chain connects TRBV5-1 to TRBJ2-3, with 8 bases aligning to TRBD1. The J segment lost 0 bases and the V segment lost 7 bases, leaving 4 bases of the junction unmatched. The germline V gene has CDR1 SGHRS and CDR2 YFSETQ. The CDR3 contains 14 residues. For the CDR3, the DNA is TGCGCCAGCCGGACAGGGCCTAGCACAGATACGCAGTATTTT. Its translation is CASRTGPSTDTQYF.

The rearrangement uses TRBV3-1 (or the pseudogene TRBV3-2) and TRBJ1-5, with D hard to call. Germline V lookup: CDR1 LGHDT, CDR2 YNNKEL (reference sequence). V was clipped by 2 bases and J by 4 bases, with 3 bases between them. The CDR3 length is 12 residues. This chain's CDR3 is CASSQRNQPQHF. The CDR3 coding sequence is TGTGCCAGCAGCCAACGGAATCAGCCCCAGCATTTT.